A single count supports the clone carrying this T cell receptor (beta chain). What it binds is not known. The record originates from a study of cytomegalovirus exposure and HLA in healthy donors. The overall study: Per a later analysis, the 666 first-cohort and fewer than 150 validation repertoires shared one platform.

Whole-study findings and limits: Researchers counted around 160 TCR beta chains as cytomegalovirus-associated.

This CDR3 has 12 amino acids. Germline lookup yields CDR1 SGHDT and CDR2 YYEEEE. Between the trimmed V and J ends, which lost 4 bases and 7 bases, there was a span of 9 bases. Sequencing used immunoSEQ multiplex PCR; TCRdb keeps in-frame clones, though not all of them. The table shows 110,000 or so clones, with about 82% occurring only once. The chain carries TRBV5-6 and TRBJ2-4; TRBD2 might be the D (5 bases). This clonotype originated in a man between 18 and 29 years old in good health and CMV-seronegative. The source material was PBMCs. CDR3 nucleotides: TGTGCCAGCAGCAGCCGGAGGAACATTCAGTACTTC. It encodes CASSSRRNIQYF.